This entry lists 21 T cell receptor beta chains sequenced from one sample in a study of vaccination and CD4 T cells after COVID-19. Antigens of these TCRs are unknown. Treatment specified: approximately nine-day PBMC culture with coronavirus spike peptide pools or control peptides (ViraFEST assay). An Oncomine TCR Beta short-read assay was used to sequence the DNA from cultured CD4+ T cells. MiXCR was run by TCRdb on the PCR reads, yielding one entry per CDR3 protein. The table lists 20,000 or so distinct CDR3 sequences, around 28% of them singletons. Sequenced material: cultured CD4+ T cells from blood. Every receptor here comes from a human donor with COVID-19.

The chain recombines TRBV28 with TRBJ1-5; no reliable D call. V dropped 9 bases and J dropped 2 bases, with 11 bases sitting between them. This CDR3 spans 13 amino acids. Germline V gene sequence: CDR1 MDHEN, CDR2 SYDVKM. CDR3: CASYQTGNQPQHF. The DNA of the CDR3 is TGTGCCAGTTATCAGACGGGCAATCAGCCCCAGCATTTT.

The CDR3 DNA follows: TGTGCCAGCAGCTCGGGTGGAGCCAAAAACATTCAGTACTTC. As protein: CASSSGGAKNIQYF. The chain is built from TRBV7-3 and TRBJ2-4, with unresolved D. The CDR3 has 14 residues. V lost 4 bases, J lost 0 bases, and 7 bases lay in between. Germline-derived CDR1 and CDR2 are SGHTA and FQGTGA.

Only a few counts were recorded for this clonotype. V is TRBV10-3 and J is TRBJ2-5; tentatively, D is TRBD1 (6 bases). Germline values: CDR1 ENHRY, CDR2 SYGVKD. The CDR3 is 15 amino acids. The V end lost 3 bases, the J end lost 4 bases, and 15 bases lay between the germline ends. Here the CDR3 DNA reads TGTGCCATCAGTGACTCCGGGACACCAGGAGAGACCCAGTACTTC. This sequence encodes CAISDSGTPGETQYF.

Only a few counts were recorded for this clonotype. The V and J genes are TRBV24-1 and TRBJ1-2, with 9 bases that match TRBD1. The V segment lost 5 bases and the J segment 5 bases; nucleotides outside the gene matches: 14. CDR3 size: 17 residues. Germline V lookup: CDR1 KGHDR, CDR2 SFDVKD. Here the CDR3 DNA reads TGTGCCACCAGTGTCTTCTTCCATTGGGACAGGGTTTATGGCTACACCTTC. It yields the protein CATSVFFHWDRVYGYTF.

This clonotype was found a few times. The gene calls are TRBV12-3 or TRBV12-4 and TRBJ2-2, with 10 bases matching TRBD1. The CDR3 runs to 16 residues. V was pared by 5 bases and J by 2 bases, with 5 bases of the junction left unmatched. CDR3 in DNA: TGTGCCAGCAGTGAGGGACAGGGGCCTAACACCGGGGAGCTGTTTTTT. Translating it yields CASSEGQGPNTGELFF.

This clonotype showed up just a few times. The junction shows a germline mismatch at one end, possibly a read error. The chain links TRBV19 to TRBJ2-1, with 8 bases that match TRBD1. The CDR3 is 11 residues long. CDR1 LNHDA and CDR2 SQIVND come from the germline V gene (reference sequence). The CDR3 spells CASSIPGQAIF. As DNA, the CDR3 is TGTGCCAGTAGTATCCCGGGACAGGCCATCTTC.

The CDR3 loop reads CASTGRDGTYEQYF. The CDR3 DNA follows: TGTGCCAGCACCGGGAGGGACGGAACCTACGAGCAGTACTTC. The V gene is TRBV27, the J gene TRBJ2-7, with 8 nucleotides matching TRBD2. CDR3 length: 14 amino acids. From germline, CDR1 is MNHEY and CDR2 SMNVEV (reference sequence). V was clipped by 7 bases and J by 2 bases; unmatched bases: 7.

The chain's CDR3 is CASSLVAGGLYNEQFF. The CDR3 bases are TGTGCCAGCAGCTTAGTGGCGGGGGGGCTTTACAATGAGCAGTTCTTC. This chain connects TRBV7-2 to TRBJ2-1, with 9 bases fitting TRBD2. V was clipped by 1 base and J by 4 bases; unmatched bases: 5. There are 16 residues in the CDR3. In germline, CDR1 is SGHTA, CDR2 FQGNSA.

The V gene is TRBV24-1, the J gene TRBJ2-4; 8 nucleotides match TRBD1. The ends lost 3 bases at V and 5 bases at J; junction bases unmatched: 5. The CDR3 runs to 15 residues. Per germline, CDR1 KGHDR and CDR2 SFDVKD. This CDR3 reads CATSDPLDRENIQYF. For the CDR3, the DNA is TGTGCCACCAGTGATCCACTGGACAGGGAAAACATTCAGTACTTC.

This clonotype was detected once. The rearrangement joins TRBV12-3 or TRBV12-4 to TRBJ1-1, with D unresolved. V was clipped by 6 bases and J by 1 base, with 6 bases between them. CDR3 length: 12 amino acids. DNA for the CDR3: TGTGCCAGCAGGGTTCAGAACACTGAAGCTTTCTTT. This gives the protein CASRVQNTEAFF.

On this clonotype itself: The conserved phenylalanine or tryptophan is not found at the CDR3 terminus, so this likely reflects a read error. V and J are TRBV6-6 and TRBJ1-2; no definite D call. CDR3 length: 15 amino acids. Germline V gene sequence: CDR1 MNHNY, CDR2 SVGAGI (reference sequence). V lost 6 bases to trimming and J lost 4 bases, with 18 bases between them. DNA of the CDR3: TGTGCCAGCAGCCCGTCCATGGCTTCGACCTATGGCTACACCTCC. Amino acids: CASSPSMASTYGYTS.

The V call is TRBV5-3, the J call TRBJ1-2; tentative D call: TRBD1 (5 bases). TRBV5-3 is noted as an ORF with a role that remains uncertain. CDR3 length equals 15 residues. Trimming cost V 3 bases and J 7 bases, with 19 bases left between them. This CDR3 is CARSSSRDCSGGYTF. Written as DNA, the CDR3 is TGTGCCAGAAGCTCGTCCCGGGACTGTTCCGGTGGCTACACCTTC.

CDR3 loop: CASNEVIGHFGLLPQHF. Here the CDR3 DNA reads TGTGCCAGCAACGAGGTCATAGGACATTTTGGGCTACTGCCCCAGCATTTT. V and J are TRBV28 and TRBJ1-5, with a possible D match to TRBD1 (5 bases). V gave up 7 bases and J gave up 9 bases, with 28 bases separating them. The CDR3 totals 17 residues. Germline V CDR1 and CDR2: MDHEN, SYDVKM. The variable domain in full, completed from reference TRBV28 and TRBJ1-5, reads DVKVTQSSRYLVKRTGEKVFLECVQDMDHENMFWYRQDPGLGLRLIYFSYDVKMKEKGDIPEGYSVSREKKERFSLILESASTNQTSMYLCASNEVIGHFGLLPQHFGDGTRLSIL.

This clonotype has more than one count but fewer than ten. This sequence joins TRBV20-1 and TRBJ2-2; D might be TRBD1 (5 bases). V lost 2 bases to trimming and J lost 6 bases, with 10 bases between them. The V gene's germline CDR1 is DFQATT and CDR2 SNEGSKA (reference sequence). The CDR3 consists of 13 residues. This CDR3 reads CSARNQGPGELFF. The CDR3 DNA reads TGCAGTGCTAGAAACCAGGGCCCCGGGGAGCTGTTTTTT.

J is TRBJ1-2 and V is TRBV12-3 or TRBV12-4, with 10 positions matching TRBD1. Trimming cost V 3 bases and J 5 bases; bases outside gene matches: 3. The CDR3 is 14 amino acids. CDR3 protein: CASSLTGGSYGYTF. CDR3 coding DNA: TGTGCCAGCAGTTTGACAGGGGGCTCGTATGGCTACACCTTC.

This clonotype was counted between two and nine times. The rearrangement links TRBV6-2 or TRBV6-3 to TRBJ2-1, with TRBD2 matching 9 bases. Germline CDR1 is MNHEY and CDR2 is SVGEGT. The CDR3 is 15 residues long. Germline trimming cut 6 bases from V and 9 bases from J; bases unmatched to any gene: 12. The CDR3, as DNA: TGTGCCAGCAGCCCCGAGGCGGGGGGGCCGGTTGAGCAGTTCTTC. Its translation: CASSPEAGGPVEQFF.

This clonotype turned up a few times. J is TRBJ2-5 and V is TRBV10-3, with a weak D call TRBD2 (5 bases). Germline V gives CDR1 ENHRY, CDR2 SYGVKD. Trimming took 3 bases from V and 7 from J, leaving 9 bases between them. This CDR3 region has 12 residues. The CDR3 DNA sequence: TGTGCCATCAGTGACCCGGGGATGACCCAGTACTTC. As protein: CAISDPGMTQYF.

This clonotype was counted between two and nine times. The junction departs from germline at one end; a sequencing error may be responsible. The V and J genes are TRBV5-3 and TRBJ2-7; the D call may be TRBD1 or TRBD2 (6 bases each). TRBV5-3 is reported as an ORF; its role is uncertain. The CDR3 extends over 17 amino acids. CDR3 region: CASSLDSGAFITYEQYF. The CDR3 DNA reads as TGTGCCAGCAGCTTGGATTCGGGGGCCTTTATTACCTACGAGCAGTACTTC.

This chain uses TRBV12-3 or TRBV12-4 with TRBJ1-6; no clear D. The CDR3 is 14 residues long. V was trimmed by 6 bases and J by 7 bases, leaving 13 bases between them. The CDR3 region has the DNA TGTGCCAGCAGGGAGTATTCTCTGAATTCACCCCTCCACTTT. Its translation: CASREYSLNSPLHF.

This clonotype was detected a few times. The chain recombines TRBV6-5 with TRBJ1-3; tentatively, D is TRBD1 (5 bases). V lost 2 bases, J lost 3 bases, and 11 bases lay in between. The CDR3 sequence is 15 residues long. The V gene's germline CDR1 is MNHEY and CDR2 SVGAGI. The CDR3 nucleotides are TGTGCCAGCAGTTACGGGCAGGGCGGTGGAAACACCATATATTTT. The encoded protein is CASSYGQGGGNTIYF.

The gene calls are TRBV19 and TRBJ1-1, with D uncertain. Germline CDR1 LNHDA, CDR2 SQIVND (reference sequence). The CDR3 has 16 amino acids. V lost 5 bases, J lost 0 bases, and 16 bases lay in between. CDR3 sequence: CASSPFRNSLNTEAFF. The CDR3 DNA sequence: TGTGCCAGTAGTCCATTCCGGAACAGCCTGAACACTGAAGCTTTCTTT.